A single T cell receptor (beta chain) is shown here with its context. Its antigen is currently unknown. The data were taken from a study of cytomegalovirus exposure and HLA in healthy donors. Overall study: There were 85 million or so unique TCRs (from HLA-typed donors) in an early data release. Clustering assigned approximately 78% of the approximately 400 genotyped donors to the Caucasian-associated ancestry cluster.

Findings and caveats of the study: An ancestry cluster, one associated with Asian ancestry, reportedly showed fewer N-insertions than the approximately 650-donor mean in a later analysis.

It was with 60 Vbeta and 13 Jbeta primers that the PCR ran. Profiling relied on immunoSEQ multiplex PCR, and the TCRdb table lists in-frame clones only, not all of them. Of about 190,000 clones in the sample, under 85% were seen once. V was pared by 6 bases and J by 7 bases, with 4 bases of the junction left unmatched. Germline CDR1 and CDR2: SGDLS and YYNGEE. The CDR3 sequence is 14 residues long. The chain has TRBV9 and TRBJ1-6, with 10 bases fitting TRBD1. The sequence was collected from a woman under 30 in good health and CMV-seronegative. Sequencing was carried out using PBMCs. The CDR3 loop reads CASTGQGVNSPLHF. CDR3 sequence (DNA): TGTGCCAGCACCGGACAGGGGGTGAATTCACCCCTCCACTTT.